This TCR beta chain came from a study of cytomegalovirus exposure and HLA in healthy donors. This clone showed up just a few times. What it binds is unknown. The V gene end was trimmed by 5 bases and the J gene end by 3 bases; junction bases not matched to a gene: 4. The germline CDR1 and CDR2 sequences are SGHTA and FQGNSA. This CDR3 contains 13 residues. Points from the study as a whole: Associated with cytomegalovirus, according to the listing, were 150 to 200 TCR beta chains. Most of the CMV-associated TCR beta chains (in a later analysis) appeared to be HLA-restricted.

PCR primers comprised 60 Vbeta and 13 Jbeta primers. TCRdb's table, derived via immunoSEQ multiplex PCR, lists solely in-frame clones and lacks some. The sample shows some 95,000 clones, 67% of them seen only once. This chain joins TRBV7-2 and TRBJ2-7; 7 bases fit TRBD2. The sample was PBMCs. The clonotype was recovered from a man aged 25-45 years in good health and CMV-seronegative. The CDR3 nucleotides read TGTGCCAGCAGCCCCTCGGGGGGCTACGAGCAGTACTTC. It specifies CASSPSGGYEQYF. Full variable domain (remainder filled in from reference TRBV7-2 and TRBJ2-7): GAGVSQSPSNKVTEKGKDVELRCDPISGHTALYWYRQSLGQGLEFLIYFQGNSAPDKSGLPSDRFSAERTGGSVSTLTIQRTQQEDSAVYLCASSPSGGYEQYFGPGTRLTVT.